This is a list of T cell receptor beta chains from one sample in a study of T cell repertoires in cytomegalovirus infection. What these receptors recognize is not known. TCRdb re-called the reads with MiXCR, one entry per CDR3 protein. The sample yields just under 500,000 distinct CDR3 sequences, roughly a third seen once. This specimen consisted of cultured PBMCs, obtained from culture after CMV antigen stimulation. These receptors were taken from a human donor in good health (CMV status not recorded). Some clones in this sample may be carry-over from other donors' samples. Each CDR3 is given with its conserved first and last residue. D genes are given only for firm matches. Only part of the rows carry a size: once, few, many, or a class if the clone is expanded.

V gene,clone size,D gene,J gene,CDR3 DNA,CDR3 protein
TRBV7-9,few,TRBD1,TRBJ2-1,TGTGCCAGCAGCTTAGGGACAGGGGATGCCTACAATGAGCAGTTCTTC,CASSLGTGDAYNEQFF
TRBV7-4,NA,TRBD2,TRBJ2-2,TGTGCCAGCAGCTTGGGTAGCGGGATAGCCGGGGAGCTGTTTTTT,CASSLGSGIAGELFF
TRBV7-2,NA,NA,TRBJ2-3,TGTGCCAGCAGCAGGCCAGGTGGCACAGATACGCAGTATTTT,CASSRPGGTDTQYF
TRBV20-1,once,TRBD2,TRBJ2-7,TGCAGTGCTTCTGGGGGGGGAAGCACCTACGAGCAGTACTTC,CSASGGGSTYEQYF
TRBV10-3,NA,TRBD1,TRBJ1-1,TGTGCCACCGCCACAGGGGCTAACACTGAAGCTTTCTTT,CATATGANTEAFF
TRBV6-5,NA,NA,TRBJ1-1,TGTGCCAGCAGTTACTCTACCCTGGGGACTGAAGCTTTCTTT,CASSYSTLGTEAFF
TRBV7-9,few,NA,TRBJ2-7,TGTGCCAGCAGCTTAGGATCGGGTGGGGTATACGAGCAGTACTTC,CASSLGSGGVYEQYF
TRBV7-2,NA,NA,TRBJ1-4,TGTGCCAGCAGCTGGGCGGACGCTGGTATTGCTAATGAAAAACTGTTTTTT,CASSWADAGIANEKLFF
TRBV5-4,NA,NA,TRBJ2-1,TGTGCCAGCAGCTTGTCCGGGCTATTCTCCTACAATGAGCAGTTCTTC,CASSLSGLFSYNEQFF
TRBV12-3/TRBV12-4,NA,TRBD1,TRBJ1-2,TGTGCCAGCAGTTTCAGGGGGGGCGGTAACTATGGCTACACCTTC,CASSFRGGGNYGYTF
TRBV4-1,NA,TRBD1,TRBJ2-1,TGCGCCAGCAGCCAAGACTCCTACCCGGACAGGGACAATGAGCAGTTCTTC,CASSQDSYPDRDNEQFF
TRBV2,NA,NA,TRBJ2-5,TGTGCCAGCAGCCCCACGGCGTCGGCCCAGTACTTC,CASSPTASAQYF
TRBV7-9,few,TRBD2,TRBJ2-7,TGTGCCAGCAGCTTAGCGGCGGGAGCTCTCTACGAGCAGTACTTC,CASSLAAGALYEQYF